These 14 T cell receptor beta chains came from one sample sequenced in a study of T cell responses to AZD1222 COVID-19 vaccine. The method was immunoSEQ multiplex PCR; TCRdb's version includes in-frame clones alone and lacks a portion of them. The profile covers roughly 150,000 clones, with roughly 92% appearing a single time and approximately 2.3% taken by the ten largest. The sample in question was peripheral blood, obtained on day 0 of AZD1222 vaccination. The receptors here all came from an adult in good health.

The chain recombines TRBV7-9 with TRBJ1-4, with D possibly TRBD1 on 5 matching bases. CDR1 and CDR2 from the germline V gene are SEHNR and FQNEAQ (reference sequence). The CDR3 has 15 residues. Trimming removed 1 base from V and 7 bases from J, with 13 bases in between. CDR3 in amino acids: CASSLGGGVGEKLFF. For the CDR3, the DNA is TGTGCCAGCAGCTTAGGCGGAGGGGTTGGTGAAAAACTGTTTTTT.

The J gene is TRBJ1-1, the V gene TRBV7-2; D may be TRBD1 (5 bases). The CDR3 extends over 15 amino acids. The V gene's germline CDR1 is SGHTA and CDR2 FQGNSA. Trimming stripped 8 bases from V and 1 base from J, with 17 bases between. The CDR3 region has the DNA TGTGCCAGCGCACTCCTACCCCAGGGGAACACTGAAGCTTTCTTT. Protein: CASALLPQGNTEAFF.

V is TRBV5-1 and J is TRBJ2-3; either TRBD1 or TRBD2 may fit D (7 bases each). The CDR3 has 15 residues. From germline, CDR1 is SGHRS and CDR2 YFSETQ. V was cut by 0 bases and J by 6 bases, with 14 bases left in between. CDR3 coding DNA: TGCGCCAGCAGCTTGGGGGAGGGGGCGTTGGATACGCAGTATTTT. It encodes CASSLGEGALDTQYF.

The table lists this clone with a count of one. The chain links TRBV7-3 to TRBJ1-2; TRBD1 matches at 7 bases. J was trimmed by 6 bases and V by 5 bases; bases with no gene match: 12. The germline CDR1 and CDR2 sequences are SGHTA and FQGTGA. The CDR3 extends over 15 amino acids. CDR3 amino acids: CASSPYTGAADGYTF. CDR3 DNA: TGTGCCAGCAGCCCCTATACAGGGGCCGCGGATGGCTACACCTTC.

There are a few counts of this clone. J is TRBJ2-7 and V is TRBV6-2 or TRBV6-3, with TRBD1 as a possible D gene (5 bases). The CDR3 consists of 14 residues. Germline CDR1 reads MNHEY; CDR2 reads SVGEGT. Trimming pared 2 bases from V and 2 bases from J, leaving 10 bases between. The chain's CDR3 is CASSYKGKAYEQYF. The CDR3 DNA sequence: TGTGCCAGCAGTTACAAGGGGAAGGCCTACGAGCAGTACTTC.

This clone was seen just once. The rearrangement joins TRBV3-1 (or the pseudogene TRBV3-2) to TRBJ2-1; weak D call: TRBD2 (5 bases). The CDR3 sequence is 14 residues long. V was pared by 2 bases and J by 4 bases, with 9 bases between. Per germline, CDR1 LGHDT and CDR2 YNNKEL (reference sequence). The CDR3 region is CASSQPPGYNEQFF. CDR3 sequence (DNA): TGTGCCAGCAGCCAACCCCCGGGGTACAATGAGCAGTTCTTC.

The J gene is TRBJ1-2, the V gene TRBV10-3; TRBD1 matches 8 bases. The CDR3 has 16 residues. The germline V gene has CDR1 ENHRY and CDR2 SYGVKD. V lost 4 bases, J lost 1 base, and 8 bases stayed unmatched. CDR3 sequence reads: CAISVEDRAGNYGYTF. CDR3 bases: TGTGCCATCAGTGTCGAGGACAGGGCGGGTAACTATGGCTACACCTTC.

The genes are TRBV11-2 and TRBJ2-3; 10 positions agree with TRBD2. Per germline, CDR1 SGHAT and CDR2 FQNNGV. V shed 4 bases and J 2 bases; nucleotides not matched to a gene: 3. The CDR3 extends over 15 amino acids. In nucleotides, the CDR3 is TGTGCCAGCAGCTCAGGACTAGCGGACACAGATACGCAGTATTTT. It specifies CASSSGLADTDTQYF.

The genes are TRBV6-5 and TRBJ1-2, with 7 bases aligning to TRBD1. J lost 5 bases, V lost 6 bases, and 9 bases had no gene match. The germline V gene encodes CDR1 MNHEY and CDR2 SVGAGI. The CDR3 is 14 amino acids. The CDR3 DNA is TGTGCCAGCAGCCCGGACAGGACCACATATGGCTACACCTTC. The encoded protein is CASSPDRTTYGYTF.

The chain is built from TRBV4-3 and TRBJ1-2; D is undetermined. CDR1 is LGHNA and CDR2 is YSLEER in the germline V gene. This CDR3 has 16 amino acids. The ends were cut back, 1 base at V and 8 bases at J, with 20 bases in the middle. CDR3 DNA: TGCGCCAGCAGCCAAGGGTTTGCGGATACAAGTCGGGGCTACACCTTC. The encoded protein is CASSQGFADTSRGYTF.

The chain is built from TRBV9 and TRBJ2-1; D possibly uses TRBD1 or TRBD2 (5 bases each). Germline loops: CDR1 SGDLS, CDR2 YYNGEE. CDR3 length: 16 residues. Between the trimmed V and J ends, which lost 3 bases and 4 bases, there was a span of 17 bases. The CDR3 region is CASSGKRGRKYNEQFF. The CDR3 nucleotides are TGTGCCAGCAGCGGTAAGAGGGGCCGGAAGTACAATGAGCAGTTCTTC.

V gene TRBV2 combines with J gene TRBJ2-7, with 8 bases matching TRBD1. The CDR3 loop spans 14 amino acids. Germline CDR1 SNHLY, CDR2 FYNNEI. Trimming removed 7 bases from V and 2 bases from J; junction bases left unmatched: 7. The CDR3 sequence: CASTRQGSTYEQYF. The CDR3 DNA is TGTGCCAGCACCCGACAGGGGTCTACCTACGAGCAGTACTTC.

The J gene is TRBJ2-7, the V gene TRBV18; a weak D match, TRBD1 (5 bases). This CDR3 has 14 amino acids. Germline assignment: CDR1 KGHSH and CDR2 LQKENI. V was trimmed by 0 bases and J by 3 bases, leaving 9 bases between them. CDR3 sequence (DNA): TGTGCCAGCTCACCACCGGACAACTTCTACGAGCAGTACTTC. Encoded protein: CASSPPDNFYEQYF.

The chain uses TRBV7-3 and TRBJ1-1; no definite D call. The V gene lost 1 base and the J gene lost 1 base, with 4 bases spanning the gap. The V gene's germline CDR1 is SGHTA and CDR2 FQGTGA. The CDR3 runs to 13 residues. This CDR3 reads CASSLIENTEAFF. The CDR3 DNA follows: TGTGCCAGCAGCTTAATCGAGAACACTGAAGCTTTCTTT.